A single sample gave rise to the 8 T cell receptor beta chains below, sequenced in a study of radiation and T cells in renal cell carcinoma. Libraries were prepared by immunoSEQ multiplex PCR; TCRdb keeps only in-frame clonotypes and omits some of them. The data contain under 200,000 clones, roughly nine tenths of them singletons. Noted time point: blood 4 weeks post-SBRT, at nephrectomy. This sample's treatment: 15 Gy SBRT to primary tumor, nephrectomy 4 weeks later. The source was blood, collected from a patient whose treatment included radiotherapy and nephrectomy. The receptors shown here come from a woman between 45 and 65 years old with renal cell carcinoma.

V usage is TRBV5-5 and J usage is TRBJ1-2, with 9 bases identical to TRBD1. Germline V gene sequence: CDR1 SGHKS, CDR2 YYEKEE (reference sequence). CDR3 length equals 13 residues. V lost 5 bases and J lost 3; bases outside the gene matches: 2. CDR3 DNA: TGTGCCAGCAGTCGGACAGGGGACTATGGCTACACCTTC. Protein: CASSRTGDYGYTF. The full variable domain, with the rest looked up from reference TRBV5-5 and TRBJ1-2, is DAGVTQSPTHLIKTRGQQVTLRCSPISGHKSVSWYQQVLGQGPQFIFQYYEKEERGRGNFPDRFSARQFPNYSSELNVNALLLGDSALYLCASSRTGDYGYTFGSGTRLTVV.

The chain combines TRBV5-1 with TRBJ1-1; 8 bases are shared with TRBD1. Looked up from germline, CDR1 is SGHRS and CDR2 is YFSETQ. V shed 4 bases and J 3 bases; nucleotides not matched to a gene: 5. This CDR3 has 14 amino acids. The CDR3 nucleotides are TGCGCCAGCAGCCGAGGACAGGGTGACACTGAAGCTTTCTTT. It encodes CASSRGQGDTEAFF.

The chain uses TRBV30 and TRBJ1-5, with 7 bases identical to TRBD1. The CDR3 runs to 15 residues. Trimming removed 3 bases from V and 5 bases from J; junction bases left unmatched: 10. Germline assignment: CDR1 GTSNPN and CDR2 SVGIG (reference sequence). This chain's CDR3 is CAWSELDRVHQPQHF. The CDR3 nucleotides are TGTGCCTGGAGCGAACTCGACAGGGTACATCAGCCCCAGCATTTT. Full variable domain (outside the CDR3, taken from reference TRBV30 and TRBJ1-5): SQTIHQWPATLVQPVGSPLSLECTVEGTSNPNLYWYRQAAGRGLQLLFYSVGIGQISSEVPQNLSASRPQDRQFILSSKKLLLSDSGFYLCAWSELDRVHQPQHFGDGTRLSIL.

The V gene is TRBV5-1, the J gene TRBJ2-7; perhaps TRBD1 as D (6 bases). With 5 bases removed from V and 2 bases from J, the gap between germline ends came to 14 bases. The CDR3 totals 14 residues. Germline CDR1 is SGHRS and CDR2 is YFSETQ. The CDR3: CASSPGDWTYEQYF. CDR3 nucleotides: TGCGCCAGCAGTCCAGGGGATTGGACCTACGAGCAGTACTTC.

V gene TRBV7-9 combines with J gene TRBJ1-3; D call uncertain. CDR1 is SEHNR, CDR2 FQNEAQ, per germline (reference sequence). The germline V and J ends were trimmed by 4 bases and 0 bases, with 7 bases remaining between them. The CDR3 is made up of 14 amino acids. CDR3 nucleotide sequence: TGTGCCAGCAGCTCTACAGACTCTGGAAACACCATATATTTT. Residues: CASSSTDSGNTIYF.

This chain links TRBV9 with TRBJ2-2; unclear D gene. The germline V gene encodes CDR1 SGDLS and CDR2 YYNGEE. This CDR3 has 15 residues. Trimming removed 0 bases at V and 2 bases at J, with 8 bases between. CDR3 sequence (DNA): TGTGCCAGCAGCGTAGCCCGGACCAACACCGGGGAGCTGTTTTTT. It is translated as CASSVARTNTGELFF. Supplemented by reference TRBV9 and TRBJ2-2, the full variable domain reads DSGVTQTPKHLITATGQRVTLRCSPRSGDLSVYWYQQSLDQGLQFLIQYYNGEERAKGNILERFSAQQFPDLHSELNLSSLELGDSALYFCASSVARTNTGELFFGEGSRLTVL.

The chain combines TRBV7-9 with TRBJ1-4, with D maybe TRBD1 (5 bases). The V and J ends lost 5 bases and 10 bases respectively, with 17 bases between them. The germline V gene encodes CDR1 SEHNR and CDR2 FQNEAQ (reference sequence). The CDR3 spans 14 residues. The CDR3: CASSTGGLGGKLFF. The CDR3 nucleotides read TGTGCCAGCAGCACGGGGGGTCTTGGCGGAAAACTGTTTTTT.

J is TRBJ1-2 and V is TRBV5-6, with 11 bases matching TRBD1. Trimming cost V 0 bases and J 7 bases; bases outside gene matches: 5. CDR3 length: 15 residues. Germline-derived CDR1 and CDR2 are SGHDT and YYEEEE. The CDR3 nucleotides read TGTGCCAGCAGCTTGGGTCCGGGACAGGGGGTTGGCTACACCTTC. It codes for CASSLGPGQGVGYTF.